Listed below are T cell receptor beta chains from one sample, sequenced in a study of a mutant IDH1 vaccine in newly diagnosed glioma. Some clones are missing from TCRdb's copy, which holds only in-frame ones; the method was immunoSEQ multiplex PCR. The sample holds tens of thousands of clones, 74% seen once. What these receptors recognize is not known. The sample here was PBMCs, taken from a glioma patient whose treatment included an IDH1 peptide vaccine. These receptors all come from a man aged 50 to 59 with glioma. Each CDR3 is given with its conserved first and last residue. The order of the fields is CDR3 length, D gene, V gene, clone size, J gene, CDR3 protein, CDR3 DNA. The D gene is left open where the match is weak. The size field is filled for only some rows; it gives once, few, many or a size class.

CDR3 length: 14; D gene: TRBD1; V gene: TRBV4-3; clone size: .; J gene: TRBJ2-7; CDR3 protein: CASSQGTGTYEQYF; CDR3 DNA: TGCGCCAGCAGCCAGGGGACAGGGACCTACGAGCAGTACTTC
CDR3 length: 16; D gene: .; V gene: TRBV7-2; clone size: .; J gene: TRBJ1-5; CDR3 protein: CASSLTYRSSNQPQHF; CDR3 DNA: TGTGCCAGCAGCTTAACCTACAGATCCTCCAATCAGCCCCAGCATTTT
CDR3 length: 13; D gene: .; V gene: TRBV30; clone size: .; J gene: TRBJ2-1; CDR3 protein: CAWSVTVYNEQFF; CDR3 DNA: TGTGCCTGGAGTGTAACCGTTTACAATGAGCAGTTCTTC
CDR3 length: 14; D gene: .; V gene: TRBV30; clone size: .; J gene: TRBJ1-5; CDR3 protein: CAWSREVKGQPQHF; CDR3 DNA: TGTGCCTGGAGTAGAGAAGTAAAAGGTCAGCCCCAGCATTTT
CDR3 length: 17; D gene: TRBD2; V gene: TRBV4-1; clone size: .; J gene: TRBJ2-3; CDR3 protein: CASSQRLAGASTDTQYF; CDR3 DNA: TGCGCCAGCAGCCAGAGACTAGCGGGGGCTAGCACAGATACGCAGTATTTT
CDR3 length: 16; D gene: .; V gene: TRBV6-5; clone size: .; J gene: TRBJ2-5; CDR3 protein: CASSYSKATGQETQYF; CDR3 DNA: TGTGCCAGCAGTTACTCGAAGGCGACAGGACAAGAGACCCAGTACTTC
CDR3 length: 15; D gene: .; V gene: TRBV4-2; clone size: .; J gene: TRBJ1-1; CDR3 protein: CASSQAETMNTEAFF; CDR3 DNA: TGTGCCAGCAGCCAAGCGGAGACAATGAACACTGAAGCTTTCTTT
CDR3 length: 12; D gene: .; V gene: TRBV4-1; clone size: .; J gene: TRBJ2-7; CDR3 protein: CASSQDRHRRYF; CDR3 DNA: TGCGCCAGCAGCCAAGATCGACATCGGCGGTACTTC
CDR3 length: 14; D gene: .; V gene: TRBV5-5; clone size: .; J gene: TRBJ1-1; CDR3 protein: CASSSSGGNTEAFF; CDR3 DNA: TGTGCCAGCAGCTCCTCAGGAGGTAACACTGAAGCTTTCTTT
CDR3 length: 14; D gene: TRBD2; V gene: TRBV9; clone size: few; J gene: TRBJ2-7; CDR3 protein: CASSFGLERAEQYF; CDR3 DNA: TGTGCCAGCAGCTTCGGACTAGAACGAGCCGAGCAGTACTTC
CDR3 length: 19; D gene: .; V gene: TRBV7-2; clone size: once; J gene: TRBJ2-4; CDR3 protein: CASSPGEGQFLVAKNIQYF; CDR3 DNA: TGTGCCAGCAGCCCTGGGGAGGGACAGTTCCTGGTAGCCAAAAACATTCAGTACTTC
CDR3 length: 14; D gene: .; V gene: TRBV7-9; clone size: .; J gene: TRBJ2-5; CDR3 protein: CASSPRTGKETQYF; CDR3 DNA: TGTGCCAGCAGCCCGCGGACGGGGAAAGAGACCCAGTACTTC
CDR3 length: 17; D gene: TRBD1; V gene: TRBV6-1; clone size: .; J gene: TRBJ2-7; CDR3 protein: CASSDSLGRGRRYEQYF; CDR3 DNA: TGTGCCAGCAGTGATTCCCTCGGCAGGGGGCGTAGATACGAGCAGTACTTC
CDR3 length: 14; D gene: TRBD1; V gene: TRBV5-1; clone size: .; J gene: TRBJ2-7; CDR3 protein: CASSQGQGAYEQYF; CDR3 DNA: TGCGCCAGCAGCCAGGGCCAGGGGGCCTACGAGCAGTACTTC
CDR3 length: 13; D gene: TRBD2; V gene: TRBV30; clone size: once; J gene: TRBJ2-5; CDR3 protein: CAWSAGGNRAQYF; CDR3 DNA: TGTGCCTGGTCCGCGGGGGGGAACCGGGCCCAGTACTTC
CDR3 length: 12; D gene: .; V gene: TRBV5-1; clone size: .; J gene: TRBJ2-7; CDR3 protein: CASSLDTYEQYF; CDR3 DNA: TGCGCCAGCAGCCTTGACACCTACGAGCAGTACTTC
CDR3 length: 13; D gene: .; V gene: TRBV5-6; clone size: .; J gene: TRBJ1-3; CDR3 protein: CASSEAGENTIYF; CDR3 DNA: TGTGCCAGCAGCGAGGCAGGAGAGAACACCATATATTTT
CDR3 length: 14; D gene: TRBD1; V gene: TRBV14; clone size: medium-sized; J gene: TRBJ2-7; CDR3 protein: CASSLGQGSYEQYF; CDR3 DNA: TGTGCCAGCAGCCTCGGACAGGGTTCCTACGAGCAGTACTTC
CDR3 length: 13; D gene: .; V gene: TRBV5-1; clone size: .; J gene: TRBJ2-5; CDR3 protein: CASSEGRWETQYF; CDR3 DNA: TGCGCCAGCAGCGAGGGCCGGTGGGAGACCCAGTACTTC
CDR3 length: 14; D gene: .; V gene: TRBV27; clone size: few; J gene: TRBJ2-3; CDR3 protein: CASSPRGATDTQYF; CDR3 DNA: TGTGCCAGCAGTCCTCGGGGGGCGACAGATACGCAGTATTTT
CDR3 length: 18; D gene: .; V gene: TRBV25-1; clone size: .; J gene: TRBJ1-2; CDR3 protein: CASSESTGGLRANYGYTF; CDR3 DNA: TGTGCCAGCAGTGAATCTACAGGAGGGTTAAGGGCTAACTATGGCTACACCTTC
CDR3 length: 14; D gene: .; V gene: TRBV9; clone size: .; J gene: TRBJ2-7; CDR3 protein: CASSVEGSPYEQYF; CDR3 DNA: TGTGCCAGCAGCGTAGAAGGGTCTCCCTACGAGCAGTACTTC
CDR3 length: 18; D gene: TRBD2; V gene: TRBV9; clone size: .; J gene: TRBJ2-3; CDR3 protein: CASSVGRLAGSSTDTQYF; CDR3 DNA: TGTGCCAGCAGCGTAGGAAGGCTAGCGGGGTCTAGCACAGATACGCAGTATTTT
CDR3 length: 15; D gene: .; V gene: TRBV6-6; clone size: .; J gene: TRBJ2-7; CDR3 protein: CASSRRGPVAYEQYF; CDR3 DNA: TGTGCCAGCAGCCGACGGGGACCAGTGGCCTACGAGCAGTACTTC
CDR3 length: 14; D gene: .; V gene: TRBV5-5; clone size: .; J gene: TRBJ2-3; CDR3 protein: CASSSLPSTDTQYF; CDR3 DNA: TGTGCCAGCAGCTCCTTACCAAGCACAGATACGCAGTATTTT
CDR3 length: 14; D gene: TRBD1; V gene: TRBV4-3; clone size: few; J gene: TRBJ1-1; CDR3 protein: CASSPKGGHTEAFF; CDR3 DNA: TGCGCCAGCAGCCCCAAAGGGGGCCACACTGAAGCTTTCTTT
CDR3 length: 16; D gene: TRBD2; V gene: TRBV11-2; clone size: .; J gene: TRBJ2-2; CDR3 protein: CASRAAGGGRTGELFF; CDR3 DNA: TGTGCCAGCAGGGCCGCCGGCGGGGGTCGCACCGGGGAGCTGTTTTTT
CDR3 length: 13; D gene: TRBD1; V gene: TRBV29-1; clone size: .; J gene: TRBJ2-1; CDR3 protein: CSVDPRTGNEQFF; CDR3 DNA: TGCAGCGTTGATCCCCGGACAGGCAATGAGCAGTTCTTC
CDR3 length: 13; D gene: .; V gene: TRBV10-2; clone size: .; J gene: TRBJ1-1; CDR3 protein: CASSETGWPEAFF; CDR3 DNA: TGCGCCAGCAGTGAGACAGGGTGGCCTGAAGCTTTCTTT
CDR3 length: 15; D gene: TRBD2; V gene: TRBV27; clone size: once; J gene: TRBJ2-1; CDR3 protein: CASKRTSGGAIEQFF; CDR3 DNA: TGTGCCAGCAAACGGACTAGCGGGGGGGCAATTGAGCAGTTCTTC
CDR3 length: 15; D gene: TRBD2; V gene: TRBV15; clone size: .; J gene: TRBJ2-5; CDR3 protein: CATSRDSGLAETQYF; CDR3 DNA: TGTGCCACCAGCAGAGATAGCGGGTTGGCGGAGACCCAGTACTTC
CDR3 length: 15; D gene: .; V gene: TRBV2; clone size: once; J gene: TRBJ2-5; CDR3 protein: CASSELVFPPETQYF; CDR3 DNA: TGTGCCAGCAGCGAACTAGTATTTCCCCCAGAGACCCAGTACTTC
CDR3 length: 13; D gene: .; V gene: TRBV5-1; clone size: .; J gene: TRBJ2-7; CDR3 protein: CASRRGASNEQYF; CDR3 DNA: TGCGCCAGCAGACGGGGAGCCTCCAACGAGCAGTACTTC
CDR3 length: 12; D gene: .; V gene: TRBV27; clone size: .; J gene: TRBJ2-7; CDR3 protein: CASSRIGGEQYF; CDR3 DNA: TGTGCCAGCAGTCGAATAGGAGGCGAGCAGTACTTC
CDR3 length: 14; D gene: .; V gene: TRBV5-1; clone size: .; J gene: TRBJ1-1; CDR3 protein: CASSPDVRHIGAFF; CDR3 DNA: TGCGCCAGCAGCCCTGACGTCCGTCACATAGGGGCTTTCTTT
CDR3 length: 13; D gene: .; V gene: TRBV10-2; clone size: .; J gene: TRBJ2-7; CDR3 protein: CASSESGVYEQYF; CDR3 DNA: TGCGCCAGCAGTGAGTCTGGGGTTTACGAGCAGTACTTC
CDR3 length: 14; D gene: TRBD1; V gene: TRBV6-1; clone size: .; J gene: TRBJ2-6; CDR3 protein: CASRDRAGANVLTF; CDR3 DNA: TGTGCCAGCAGGGACAGGGCTGGGGCCAACGTCCTGACTTTC
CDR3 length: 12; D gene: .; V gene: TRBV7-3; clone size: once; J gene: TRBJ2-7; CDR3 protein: CASSLGTDEQYF; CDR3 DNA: TGTGCCAGCAGCTTAGGGACCGACGAGCAGTACTTC
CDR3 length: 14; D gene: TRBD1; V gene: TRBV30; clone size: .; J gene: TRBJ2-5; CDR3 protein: CAWSVVGGVETQYF; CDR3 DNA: TGTGCCTGGAGTGTAGTAGGGGGCGTAGAGACCCAGTACTTC
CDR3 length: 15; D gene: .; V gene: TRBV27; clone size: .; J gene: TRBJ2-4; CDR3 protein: CASKGAGGSKNIQYF; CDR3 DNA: TGTGCCAGCAAGGGGGCAGGGGGGAGCAAAAACATTCAGTACTTC
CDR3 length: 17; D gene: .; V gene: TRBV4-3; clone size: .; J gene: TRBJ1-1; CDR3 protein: CASSQGPGGNGDTEAFF; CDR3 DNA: TGCGCCAGCAGCCAAGGCCCTGGGGGAAATGGGGACACTGAAGCTTTCTTT
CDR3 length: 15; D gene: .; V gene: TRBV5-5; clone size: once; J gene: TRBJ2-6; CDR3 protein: CASSLDSGGANVLTF; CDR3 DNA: TGTGCCAGCAGTCTGGACTCCGGAGGGGCCAACGTCCTGACTTTC
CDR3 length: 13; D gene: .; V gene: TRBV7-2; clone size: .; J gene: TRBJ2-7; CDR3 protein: CASSAPNYYEQYF; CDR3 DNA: TGTGCCAGCAGCGCCCCTAACTACTACGAGCAGTACTTC
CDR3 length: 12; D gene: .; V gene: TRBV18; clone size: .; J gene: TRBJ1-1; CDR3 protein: CASSGGGPEAFF; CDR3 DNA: TGTGCCAGCTCGGGGGGCGGGCCTGAAGCTTTCTTT
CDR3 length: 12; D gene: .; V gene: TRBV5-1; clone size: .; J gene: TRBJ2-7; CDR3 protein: CASSVGGLGEYF; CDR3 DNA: TGCGCCAGCAGCGTTGGTGGCCTCGGGGAGTACTTC
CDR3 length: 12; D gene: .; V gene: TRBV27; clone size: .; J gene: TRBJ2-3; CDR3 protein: CASGTDSDTQYF; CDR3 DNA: TGTGCCAGCGGAACAGATTCAGATACGCAGTATTTT
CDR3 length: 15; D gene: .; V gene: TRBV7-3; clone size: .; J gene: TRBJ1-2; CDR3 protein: CASSLGDGEVYGYTF; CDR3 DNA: TGTGCCAGCAGCTTAGGTGACGGGGAGGTATATGGCTACACCTTC
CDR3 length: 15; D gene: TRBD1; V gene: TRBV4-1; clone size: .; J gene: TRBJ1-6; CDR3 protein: CASSQTGGGNSPLHF; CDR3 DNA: TGCGCCAGCAGCCAAACAGGGGGTGGGAACTCACCCCTCCACTTT